This T cell receptor (beta chain) was retrieved from a study of blood T cell repertoires in COVID-19. On the study more broadly: T cells, B-cell-depleted T cells, or PBMCs supplied cDNA or gDNA.

V was cut by 4 bases and J by 1 base, with 8 bases left in between. The germline V gene encodes CDR1 SGHTA and CDR2 FQGNSA. The CDR3 spans 14 residues. How the authors handled the data: Estimation of nucleated cell counts was performed using reference gene primer amplification. The repertoire was sequenced with immunoSEQ multiplex PCR; TCRdb's copy has only in-frame clones and lacks some. V and J calls and clone size follow that table, whereas D and trimming were derived from the DNA. This sample yields roughly 81,000 clones, of which around 90% are seen a single time; more than 7.5% belongs to the top ten.

This chain connects TRBV7-2 to TRBJ2-1, with a possible D match to TRBD2 (6 bases). The sequence was obtained from a man under 40 with acute or convalescent COVID-19. Sequencing was done on a sample of peripheral blood. The CDR3 DNA sequence: TGTGCCAGCAGCTCGGACTATTCCTACAATGAGCAGTTCTTC. It yields the protein CASSSDYSYNEQFF.